Listed below are T cell receptor beta chains from one sample, sequenced in a study of shared clonotypes between healthy human individuals. Libraries were prepared by immunoSEQ multiplex PCR; TCRdb keeps only in-frame clonotypes and omits some of them. The table has fewer than 2.5 million clones, more than 85% seen once. Material for sequencing was naive CD4+ T cells from PBMCs. Receptors were obtained from a man between 18 and 29 years old in good health. Some clones in this sample may be carry-over from other donors' samples. CDR3s include the opening cysteine and the closing phenylalanine or tryptophan. The D gene is left open where the match is weak. Clone size is not always given. Where it is, it says once, few, many or a class for expanded clones.

len	abundance	v_gene	j_gene	d_gene	CDR3aa	CDR3nt
15	NA	TRBV5-1	TRBJ2-7	TRBD1	CASSLVGQGTSEQYF	TGCGCCAGCAGCTTGGTGGGACAGGGTACGTCTGAGCAGTACTTC
16	NA	TRBV6-5	TRBJ2-3	TRBD2	CASSYSTAGGPDTQYF	TGTGCCAGCAGTTACTCTACAGCGGGAGGCCCGGATACGCAGTATTTT
15	NA	TRBV5-1	TRBJ2-3	TRBD2	CASSFLSGSTYTQYF	TGCGCCAGCAGCTTTCTCAGCGGGAGTACGTATACGCAGTATTTT
15	NA	TRBV4-2	TRBJ1-2	NA	CASSQDRGDGYGYTF	TGTGCCAGCAGCCAAGATAGAGGGGACGGCTATGGCTACACCTTC
15	NA	TRBV18	TRBJ2-7	TRBD2	CASSLSTSGTYEQYF	TGTGCCAGCTCACTATCGACTAGCGGGACCTACGAGCAGTACTTC
14	NA	TRBV21-1	TRBJ1-1	NA	CASSKVCQGLGAFF	TGTGCCAGCAGCAAAGTATGTCAGGGACTTGGGGCTTTCTTT
13	NA	TRBV7-9	TRBJ2-7	NA	CASSLGWAYEQYF	TGTGCCAGCAGCTTAGGATGGGCCTACGAGCAGTACTTC
15	NA	TRBV5-6	TRBJ1-1	NA	CASSLVGGSNTEAFF	TGTGCCAGCAGCTTGGTTGGAGGGTCGAACACTGAAGCTTTCTTT
16	NA	TRBV25-1	TRBJ1-2	NA	CASSEYGSAGGYGYTF	TGTGCCAGCAGTGAATATGGAAGTGCGGGAGGGTATGGCTACACCTTC
14	once	TRBV9	TRBJ2-7	NA	CASSFRDSSYEQYF	TGTGCCAGCAGCTTCCGGGACTCATCCTACGAGCAGTACTTC
15	NA	TRBV11-2	TRBJ1-2	NA	CASNHPGGKLYGYTF	TGTGCCAGCAACCATCCGGGAGGGAAACTCTATGGCTACACCTTC
14	NA	TRBV5-6	TRBJ1-2	NA	CASSFDRSSYGYTF	TGTGCCAGCAGCTTTGACAGGAGCTCTTATGGCTACACCTTC
18	NA	TRBV6-1	TRBJ2-7	TRBD1	CASSESLYRARGLHEQYF	TGTGCCAGCAGTGAATCTCTATATCGGGCCAGGGGGCTGCACGAGCAGTACTTC
16	NA	TRBV6-1	TRBJ2-4	NA	CASSEAEGDRKNIQYF	TGTGCCAGCAGTGAAGCGGAAGGCGACAGAAAAAACATTCAGTACTTC
15	NA	TRBV29-1	TRBJ1-1	NA	CSVEVMRQKNTEAFF	TGCAGCGTTGAAGTCATGCGACAGAAGAACACTGAAGCTTTCTTT
15	NA	TRBV6-5	TRBJ1-2	NA	CASSLRRGADYGYTF	TGTGCCAGCAGTCTCCGTCGGGGCGCAGACTATGGCTACACCTTC
13	NA	TRBV18	TRBJ2-5	NA	CASSPGLGETQYF	TGTGCCAGCTCGCCCGGGTTGGGAGAGACCCAGTACTTC
15	NA	TRBV6-6	TRBJ2-7	TRBD1	CASSYSGQGIYEQYF	TGTGCCAGCAGTTACTCCGGACAGGGAATCTACGAGCAGTACTTC
13	NA	TRBV29-1	TRBJ2-7	NA	CSVAPSGRMGQYF	TGCAGCGTTGCTCCGTCAGGGAGGATGGGGCAGTACTTC
13	NA	TRBV5-4	TRBJ2-7	NA	CASSSPTGLEQYF	TGTGCCAGCAGCTCTCCCACCGGGCTCGAGCAGTACTTC
22	NA	TRBV19	TRBJ2-1	TRBD2	CASSIRPSITSGSLSSYNEQFF	TGTGCCAGTAGTATAAGGCCCTCGATTACTAGCGGGAGCCTAAGCTCCTACAATGAGCAGTTCTTC
15	once	TRBV7-2	TRBJ2-5	NA	CASSPTGAGFETQYF	TGTGCCAGCAGCCCCACGGGGGCGGGATTCGAGACCCAGTACTTC
14	NA	TRBV11-2	TRBJ2-5	TRBD1	CASSLAGQGPEQYF	TGTGCCAGCAGCTTAGCCGGACAGGGACCGGAGCAGTACTTC
16	NA	TRBV5-1	TRBJ2-7	TRBD2	CASSRAGLAASYEQYF	TGCGCCAGCAGCCGAGCCGGCCTAGCGGCTTCCTACGAGCAGTACTTC
16	NA	TRBV7-3	TRBJ2-3	NA	CASSLVAWGNTDTQYF	TGTGCCAGCAGCTTAGTGGCCTGGGGGAACACAGATACGCAGTATTTT
17	NA	TRBV5-6	TRBJ2-3	TRBD2	CASSLLAGGPRRDTQYF	TGTGCCAGCAGCTTACTAGCGGGAGGGCCGAGGAGAGATACGCAGTATTTT
16	NA	TRBV7-3	TRBJ2-3	NA	CASSPVDRGNTDTQYF	TGTGCCAGCAGCCCCGTGGACCGGGGTAACACAGATACGCAGTATTTT
16	NA	TRBV10-3	TRBJ2-1	NA	CAISESGTRVGNEQFF	TGTGCCATCAGTGAGTCTGGGACGCGGGTTGGGAATGAGCAGTTCTTC
14	NA	TRBV11-3	TRBJ2-3	NA	CASSLGRSTDTQYF	TGTGCCAGCAGCTTAGGACGGAGCACAGATACGCAGTATTTT
15	few	TRBV27	TRBJ2-3	TRBD2	CASSLASGGTDTQYF	TGTGCCAGCAGTTTGGCTAGCGGGGGCACAGATACGCAGTATTTT
13	NA	TRBV7-3	TRBJ2-1	NA	CASSQTPGGSMFF	TGTGCCAGCAGTCAAACCCCCGGGGGATCAATGTTCTTC
14	NA	TRBV28	TRBJ2-4	NA	CASRVRSRINIQYF	TGTGCCAGCAGGGTGAGGAGTAGGATAAACATTCAGTACTTC